The rows below give T cell receptor beta chains drawn from one sample of a study of neurological immune-mediated disorders. TCRdb called the 5' RACE reads again in MiXCR, with one record for every CDR3 protein. The table has 95,000 to 110,000 distinct CDR3 sequences, 10% to 12% seen once. Specimen: PBMCs. The receptors stem from a female donor with HTLV-1-associated myelopathy (HAM/TSP). Both conserved end residues are part of each CDR3. Each record gives: D gene, J gene, V gene, clone size, CDR3 protein, CDR3 DNA. The D gene is left open where the match is weak. Part of the rows lack a size; the others show once, few, many or a class for expanded clones.

d_gene: TRBD1; j_gene: TRBJ2-1; v_gene: TRBV3-1; abundance: many; CDR3aa: CASSQLDRSSYNEQFF; CDR3nt: TGTGCCAGCAGCCAATTGGACAGGAGCTCCTACAATGAGCAGTTCTTC
d_gene: NA; j_gene: TRBJ1-1; v_gene: TRBV5-1; abundance: many; CDR3aa: CASSSSTGPSTEAFF; CDR3nt: TGCGCCAGCAGCTCCTCAACAGGGCCAAGCACTGAAGCTTTCTTT
d_gene: NA; j_gene: TRBJ1-6; v_gene: TRBV20-1; abundance: many; CDR3aa: CSARAAANSPLHF; CDR3nt: TGCAGTGCTAGAGCGGCGGCTAATTCACCCCTCCACTTT
d_gene: NA; j_gene: TRBJ2-6; v_gene: TRBV10-3; abundance: many; CDR3aa: CAISGTSGANVLTF; CDR3nt: TGTGCCATCAGTGGAACTTCTGGGGCCAACGTCCTGACTTTC
d_gene: TRBD2; j_gene: TRBJ2-7; v_gene: TRBV20-1; abundance: many; CDR3aa: CSARGLAGGTYEQYF; CDR3nt: TGCAGTGCTAGGGGACTAGCGGGGGGCACCTACGAGCAGTACTTC
d_gene: TRBD2; j_gene: TRBJ2-7; v_gene: TRBV20-1; abundance: many; CDR3aa: CSAISGGAYEQYF; CDR3nt: TGCAGTGCTATTAGCGGGGGGGCCTACGAGCAGTACTTC
d_gene: TRBD2; j_gene: TRBJ2-1; v_gene: TRBV28; abundance: many; CDR3aa: CASSIAGGFYEQFF; CDR3nt: TGTGCCAGCAGCATAGCGGGGGGTTTCTATGAGCAGTTCTTC
d_gene: TRBD2; j_gene: TRBJ2-1; v_gene: TRBV4-1; abundance: many; CDR3aa: CASSQLAGFNEQFF; CDR3nt: TGCGCCAGCAGTCAACTAGCGGGGTTCAATGAGCAGTTCTTC
d_gene: TRBD1; j_gene: TRBJ2-7; v_gene: TRBV5-1; abundance: many; CDR3aa: CASSFMDRGYEQYF; CDR3nt: TGCGCCAGCAGCTTTATGGACAGGGGCTACGAGCAGTACTTC
d_gene: NA; j_gene: TRBJ2-1; v_gene: TRBV5-1; abundance: NA; CDR3aa: CASTPSGAHNEQFF; CDR3nt: TGCGCCAGCACCCCGTCCGGGGCCCACAATGAGCAGTTCTTC
d_gene: NA; j_gene: TRBJ2-5; v_gene: TRBV27; abundance: NA; CDR3aa: CASSSQRGGLRETQYF; CDR3nt: TGTGCCAGCAGTTCGCAGAGGGGGGGGCTAAGAGAGACCCAGTACTTC
d_gene: NA; j_gene: TRBJ1-5; v_gene: TRBV5-1; abundance: NA; CDR3aa: CASSLGGHLNQPQHF; CDR3nt: TGCGCCAGCAGCTTGGGGGGGCATCTCAATCAGCCCCAGCATTTT
d_gene: NA; j_gene: TRBJ1-2; v_gene: TRBV2; abundance: many; CDR3aa: CASSVEGGRPNYGYTF; CDR3nt: TGTGCCAGCAGTGTGGAGGGGGGAAGACCTAACTATGGCTACACCTTC
d_gene: NA; j_gene: TRBJ2-7; v_gene: TRBV12-3/TRBV12-4; abundance: many; CDR3aa: CASSFRWGRAYEQYF; CDR3nt: TGTGCCAGCAGTTTTAGGTGGGGTCGGGCCTACGAGCAGTACTTC